This T cell receptor beta chain was recovered during a study of identifying expanded T cells in peripheral blood. Study-wide points: Differentially abundant clones: about 1.3 between replicates, about 15 at approximately 14 days, 18 to 20 at four. Clone count variance between approximately 2-week samples rose with total template count.

The CDR3 runs 15 residues. Germline CDR1 is SGHDN and CDR2 is FVKESK. The V end lost 0 bases, the J end lost 3 bases, and 12 bases lay between the germline ends. The data were produced by immunoSEQ multiplex PCR, yet TCRdb's version contains in-frame clones alone and is incomplete. The sample lists about 86,000 clones, 80% to 90% occurring once. A note on this clone: Its antigen remains unidentified.

Collection occurred without any documented infections or immune events in donors. This TCR came from a person aged 18-69 years in good health. The sample taken for sequencing was blood. The rearrangement links TRBV14 to TRBJ2-7; TRBD2 might be the D (5 bases). In DNA, the CDR3 is TGTGCCAGCAGCCAAGATGGCGGGTTCCTCTACGAGCAGTACTTC. This translates into CASSQDGGFLYEQYF.